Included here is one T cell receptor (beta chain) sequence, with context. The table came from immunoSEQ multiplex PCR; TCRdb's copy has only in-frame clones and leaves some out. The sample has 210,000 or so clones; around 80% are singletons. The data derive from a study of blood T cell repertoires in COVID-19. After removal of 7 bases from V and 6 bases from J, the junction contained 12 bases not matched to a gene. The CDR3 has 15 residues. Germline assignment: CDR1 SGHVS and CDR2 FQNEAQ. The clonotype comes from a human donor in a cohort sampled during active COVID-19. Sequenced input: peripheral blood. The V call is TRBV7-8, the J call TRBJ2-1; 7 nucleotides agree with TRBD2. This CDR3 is CASTQRGPSGNEQFF. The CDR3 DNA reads TGTGCCAGCACCCAGCGGGGCCCATCGGGCAATGAGCAGTTCTTC.